This T cell receptor (beta chain) was recorded in a study of blood T cell repertoires in COVID-19. Some clones are missing from TCRdb's copy, which holds only in-frame ones; the method was immunoSEQ multiplex PCR. The data hold some 350,000 clones, with around 89% observed a single time. The CDR3 totals 16 residues. Germline values: CDR1 KGHDR, CDR2 SFDVKD. The V segment lost 4 bases and the J segment 4 bases; nucleotides outside the gene matches: 6. The sequence was obtained from a man aged 18 to 35 with active or convalescent COVID-19. Material for sequencing was peripheral blood. This chain links TRBV24-1 with TRBJ2-1; the match to TRBD2 covers 10 bases. CDR3 in amino acids: CATSEERTSGYNEQFF. CDR3 coding DNA: TGTGCCACCAGTGAGGAACGGACTAGCGGATACAATGAGCAGTTCTTC.